Following are 5 T cell receptor beta chains from one sample sequenced in a study of blood T cell repertoires in COVID-19. Sequenced by immunoSEQ multiplex PCR; TCRdb stores in-frame clones only, minus some. Of 40,000 to 65,000 clones detected, 65% to 80% appear once; the ten largest clones hold under 15%. Sequences were obtained from peripheral blood. The receptors originated from a human donor with active or convalescent COVID-19. The donor label of this sample is uncertain.

The chain recombines TRBV21-1 with TRBJ2-3; the table gives TRBD1 as D, unverified against the DNA. TRBV21-1 is termed a pseudogene. The CDR3 covers 16 residues. This chain's CDR3 is CASSSAATGGTDTQYF. CDR3 nucleotide sequence: TGTGCCAGCAGCAGTGCCGCGACAGGGGGCACAGATACGCAGTATTTT.

The chain links TRBV11-2 to TRBJ1-1; 8 bases are shared with TRBD1. Trimming removed 5 bases from V and 6 bases from J; junction bases left unmatched: 11. The CDR3 has 15 residues. CDR1 is SGHAT and CDR2 is FQNNGV in the germline V gene. The CDR3 loop reads CASSPDRGDISEAFF. CDR3 nucleotides: TGTGCCAGCAGCCCTGACAGGGGCGATATTTCTGAAGCTTTCTTT.

The DNA of the CDR3 is TGTGCCAGCAGTGAAAACGGGGATCAGCCCCAGCATTTT. This codes for CASSENGDQPQHF. The V gene is TRBV6-1, the J gene TRBJ1-5; D not resolved. Trimming shortened V by 2 bases and J by 5 bases, and 7 bases separated the two germline ends. This CDR3 has 13 amino acids. Germline V gene data show CDR1 as MNHNS and CDR2 as SASEGT.

The chain uses TRBV5-1 and TRBJ2-2; tentative D call: TRBD2 (5 bases). Trimming took 4 bases from V and 7 from J, leaving 20 bases between them. The CDR3 runs to 16 residues. Germline V gives CDR1 SGHRS, CDR2 YFSETQ. This CDR3 is CASSLGYEGLNGELFF. Here the CDR3 DNA reads TGCGCCAGCAGCCTTGGGTATGAGGGTTTGAACGGGGAGCTGTTTTTT.

The gene calls are TRBV19 and TRBJ2-1; TRBD1 might be the D (5 bases). This CDR3 contains 14 residues. Per the germline V gene, CDR1 is LNHDA and CDR2 is SQIVND (reference sequence). Trimming took off 1 base at V and 7 bases at J, with 11 bases between the two ends. The CDR3 spells CASSIVGRANEQFF. In DNA form, the CDR3 reads TGTGCCAGTAGTATAGTAGGCAGGGCAAATGAGCAGTTCTTC.